This T cell receptor (beta chain) was retrieved from a study of memory CD4+ T cells and cytomegalovirus serostatus. About the study: Healthy Belgian adult donors included about nine CMV-positive and more than 20 CMV-negative people.

Findings and limits, study-wide: Each of 67 CMV-associated TCRbeta sequences occurred in one to five individuals.

The sort gate was single viable CD3+CD4+CD8-CD45RO+ cells for memory CD4+ T cells. As to this clone: What it binds is not known.

This table comes from immunoSEQ multiplex PCR, and its TCRdb copy is limited to in-frame clones, with some not included. Of about 60,000 clones listed, less than 80% are singletons. Trimming removed 2 bases from V and 5 bases from J, with 9 bases in between. Germline CDR1 WNHNN, CDR2 SYGVQD (reference sequence). CDR3 length: 13 amino acids. The source is an adult in good health and CMV-seronegative. Sequencing was carried out using memory CD4+ T cells from blood. The rearrangement links TRBV10-1 to TRBJ2-5; no definite D call. CDR3 sequence: CASSEGPGETQYF. The DNA for the CDR3 is TGCGCCAGCAGTGAGGGCCCCGGGGAGACCCAGTACTTC.